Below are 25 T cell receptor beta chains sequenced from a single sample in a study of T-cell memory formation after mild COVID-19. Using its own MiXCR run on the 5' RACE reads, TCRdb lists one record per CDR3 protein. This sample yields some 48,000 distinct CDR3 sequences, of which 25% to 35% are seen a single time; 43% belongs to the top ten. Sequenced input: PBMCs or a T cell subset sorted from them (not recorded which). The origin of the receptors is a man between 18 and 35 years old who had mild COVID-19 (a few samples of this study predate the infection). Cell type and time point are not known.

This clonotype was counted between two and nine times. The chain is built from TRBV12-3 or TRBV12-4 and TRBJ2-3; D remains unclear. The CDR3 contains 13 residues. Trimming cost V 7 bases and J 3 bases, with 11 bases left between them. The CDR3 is CASTPIGTDTQYF. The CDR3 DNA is TGTGCCAGCACACCTATCGGAACAGATACGCAGTATTTT.

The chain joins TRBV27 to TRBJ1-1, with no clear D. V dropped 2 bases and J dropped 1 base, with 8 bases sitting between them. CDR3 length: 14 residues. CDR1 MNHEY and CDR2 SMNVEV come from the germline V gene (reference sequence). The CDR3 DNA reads TGTGCCAGCAGTTTACCGGGTGGGAACACTGAAGCTTTCTTT. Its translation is CASSLPGGNTEAFF.

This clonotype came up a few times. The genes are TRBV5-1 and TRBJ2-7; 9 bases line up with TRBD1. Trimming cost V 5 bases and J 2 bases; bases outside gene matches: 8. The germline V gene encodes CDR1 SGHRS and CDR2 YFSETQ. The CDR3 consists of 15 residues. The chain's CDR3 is CASSSGDRVPYEQYF. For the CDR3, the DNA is TGCGCCAGCAGTTCCGGGGACAGGGTACCCTACGAGCAGTACTTC.

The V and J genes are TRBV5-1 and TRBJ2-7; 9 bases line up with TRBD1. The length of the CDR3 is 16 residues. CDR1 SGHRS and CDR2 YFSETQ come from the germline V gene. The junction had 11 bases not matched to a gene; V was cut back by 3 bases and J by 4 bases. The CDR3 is CASSSRQGGYLYEQYF. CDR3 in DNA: TGCGCCAGCAGCTCTAGACAGGGGGGCTATCTTTACGAGCAGTACTTC.

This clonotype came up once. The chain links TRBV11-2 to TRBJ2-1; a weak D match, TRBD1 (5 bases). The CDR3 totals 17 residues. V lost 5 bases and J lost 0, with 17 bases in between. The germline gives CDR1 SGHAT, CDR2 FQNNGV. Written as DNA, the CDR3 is TGTGCCAGCAGCCCCCGCAGGGCCCCGAGCTCCTACAATGAGCAGTTCTTC. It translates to CASSPRRAPSSYNEQFF.

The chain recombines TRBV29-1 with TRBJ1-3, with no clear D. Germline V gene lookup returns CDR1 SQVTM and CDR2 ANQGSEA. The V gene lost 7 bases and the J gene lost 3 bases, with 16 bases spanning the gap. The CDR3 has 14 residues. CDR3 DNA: TGCAGCGGTGGGTGGGGTACCGATGGAAACACCATATATTTT. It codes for CSGGWGTDGNTIYF.

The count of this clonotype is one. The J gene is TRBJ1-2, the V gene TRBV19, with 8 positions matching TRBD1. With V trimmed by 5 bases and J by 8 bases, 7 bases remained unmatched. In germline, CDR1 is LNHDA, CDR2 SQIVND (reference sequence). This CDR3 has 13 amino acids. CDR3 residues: CASSFHRGNGYTF. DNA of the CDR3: TGTGCCAGTAGTTTCCACAGGGGGAACGGCTACACCTTC. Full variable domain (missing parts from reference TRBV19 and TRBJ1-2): DGGITQSPKYLFRKEGQNVTLSCEQNLNHDAMYWYRQDPGQGLRLIYYSQIVNDFQKGDIAEGYSVSREKKESFPLTVTSAQKNPTAFYLCASSFHRGNGYTFGSGTRLTVV.

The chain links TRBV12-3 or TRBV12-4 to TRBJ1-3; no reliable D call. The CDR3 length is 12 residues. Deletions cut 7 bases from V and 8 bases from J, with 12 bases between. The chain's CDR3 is CASTLSGDTIYF. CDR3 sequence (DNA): TGTGCCAGCACCCTAAGTGGGGACACCATATATTTT.

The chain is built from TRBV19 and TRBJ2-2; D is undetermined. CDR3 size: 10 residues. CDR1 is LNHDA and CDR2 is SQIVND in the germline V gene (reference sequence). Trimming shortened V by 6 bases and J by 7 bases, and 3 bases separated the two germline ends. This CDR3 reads CASRSGELFF. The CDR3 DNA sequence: TGTGCCAGTAGAAGCGGGGAGCTGTTTTTT.

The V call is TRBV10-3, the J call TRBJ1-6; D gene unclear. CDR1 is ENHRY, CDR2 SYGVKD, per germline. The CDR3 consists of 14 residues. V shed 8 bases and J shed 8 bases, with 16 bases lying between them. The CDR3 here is CAIGTGYWDSPLHF. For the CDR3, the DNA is TGTGCCATCGGAACGGGATACTGGGATTCACCCCTCCACTTT.

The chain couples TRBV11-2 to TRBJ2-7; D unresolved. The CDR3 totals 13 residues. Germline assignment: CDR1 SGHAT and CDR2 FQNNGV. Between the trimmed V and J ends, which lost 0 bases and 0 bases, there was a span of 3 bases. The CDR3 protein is CASSLEPSYEQYF. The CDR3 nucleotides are TGTGCCAGCAGCTTAGAGCCCTCCTACGAGCAGTACTTC.

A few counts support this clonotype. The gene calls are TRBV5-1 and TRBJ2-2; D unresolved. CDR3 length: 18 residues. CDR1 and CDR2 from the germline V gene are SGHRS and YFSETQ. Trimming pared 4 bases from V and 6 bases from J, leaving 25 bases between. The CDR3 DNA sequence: TGCGCCAGCAGCCGTTTTGGGGTGCGGAATAATTTGGCCGGGGAGCTGTTTTTT. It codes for CASSRFGVRNNLAGELFF. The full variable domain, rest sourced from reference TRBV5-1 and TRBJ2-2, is KAGVTQTPRYLIKTRGQQVTLSCSPISGHRSVSWYQQTPGQGLQFLFEYFSETQRNKGNFPGRFSGRQFSNSRSEMNVSTLELGDSALYLCASSRFGVRNNLAGELFFGEGSRLTVL.

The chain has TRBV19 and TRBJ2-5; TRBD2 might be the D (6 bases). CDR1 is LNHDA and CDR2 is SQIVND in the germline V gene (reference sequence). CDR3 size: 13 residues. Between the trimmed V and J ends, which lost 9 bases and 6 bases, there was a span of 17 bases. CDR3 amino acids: CASRSGLQQTQYF. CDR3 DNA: TGTGCCAGCCGGAGCGGGTTACAACAGACCCAGTACTTC.

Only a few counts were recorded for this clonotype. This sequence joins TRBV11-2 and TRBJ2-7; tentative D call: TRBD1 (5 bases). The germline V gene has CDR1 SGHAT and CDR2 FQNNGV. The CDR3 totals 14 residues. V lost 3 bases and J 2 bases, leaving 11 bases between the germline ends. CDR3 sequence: CASSFWGSTYEQYV. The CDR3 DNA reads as TGTGCCAGCAGCTTTTGGGGCAGTACCTACGAGCAGTACGTC.

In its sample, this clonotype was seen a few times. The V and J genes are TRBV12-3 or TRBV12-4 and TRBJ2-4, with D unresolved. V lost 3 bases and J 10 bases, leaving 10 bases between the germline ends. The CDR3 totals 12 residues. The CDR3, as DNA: TGTGCCAGCAGTTTCCAATCGTTTATTCAGTACTTC. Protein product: CASSFQSFIQYF.

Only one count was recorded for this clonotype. CDR3 DNA: TGTGCCACCAGCAGATTCGGGGGAGGAGGCGAGCAGTACTTC. Its protein is CATSRFGGGGEQYF. V and J are TRBV15 and TRBJ2-7; tentatively, D is TRBD2 (6 bases). This CDR3 has 14 residues. Germline V gene sequence: CDR1 LNHNV, CDR2 YYDKDF (reference sequence). V was trimmed by 2 bases and J by 6 bases, leaving 14 bases between them.

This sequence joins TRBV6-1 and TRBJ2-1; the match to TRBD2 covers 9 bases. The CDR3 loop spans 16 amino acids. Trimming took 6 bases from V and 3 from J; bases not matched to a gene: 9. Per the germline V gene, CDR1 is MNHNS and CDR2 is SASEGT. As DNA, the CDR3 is TGTGCCAGCAGGGGCCTCTCTAGCGGGGACTACAATGAGCAGTTCTTC. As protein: CASRGLSSGDYNEQFF.

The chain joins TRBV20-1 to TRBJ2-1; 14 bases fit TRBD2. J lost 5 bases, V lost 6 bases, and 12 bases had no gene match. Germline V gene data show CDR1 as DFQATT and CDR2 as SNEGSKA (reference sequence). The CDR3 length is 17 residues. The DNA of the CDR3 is TGCAGTGCCCGACCGGGACTAGCGGGGGAGTTTGACAATGAGCAGTTCTTC. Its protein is CSARPGLAGEFDNEQFF.

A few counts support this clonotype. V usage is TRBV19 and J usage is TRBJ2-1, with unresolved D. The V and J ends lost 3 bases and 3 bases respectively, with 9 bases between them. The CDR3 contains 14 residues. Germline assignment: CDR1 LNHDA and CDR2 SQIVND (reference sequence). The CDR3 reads CASSMTHIYNEQFF. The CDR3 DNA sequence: TGTGCCAGTAGTATGACACATATCTACAATGAGCAGTTCTTC.

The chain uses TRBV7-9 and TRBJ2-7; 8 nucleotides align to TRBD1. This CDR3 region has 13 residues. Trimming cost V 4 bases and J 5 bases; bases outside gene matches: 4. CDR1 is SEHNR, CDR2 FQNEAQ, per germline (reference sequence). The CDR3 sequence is CASSSGQGDEQYF. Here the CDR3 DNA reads TGTGCCAGCAGCTCCGGACAGGGTGACGAGCAGTACTTC.

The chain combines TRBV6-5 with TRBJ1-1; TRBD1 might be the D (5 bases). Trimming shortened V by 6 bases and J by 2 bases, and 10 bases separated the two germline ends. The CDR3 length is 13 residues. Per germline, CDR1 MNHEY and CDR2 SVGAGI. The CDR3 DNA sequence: TGTGCCAGCAGCCCGCGGGGCAACACTGAAGCTTTCTTT. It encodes CASSPRGNTEAFF.

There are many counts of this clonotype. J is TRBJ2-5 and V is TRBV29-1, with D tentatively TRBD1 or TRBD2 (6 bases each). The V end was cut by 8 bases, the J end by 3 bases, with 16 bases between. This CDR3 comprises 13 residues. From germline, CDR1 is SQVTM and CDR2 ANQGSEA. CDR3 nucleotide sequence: TGCAGCACCCAAAGGGGGGCGGAAGAGACCCAGTACTTC. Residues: CSTQRGAEETQYF.

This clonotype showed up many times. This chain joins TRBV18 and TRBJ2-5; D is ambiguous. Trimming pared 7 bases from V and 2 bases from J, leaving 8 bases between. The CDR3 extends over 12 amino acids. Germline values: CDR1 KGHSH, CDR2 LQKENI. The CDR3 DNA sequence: TGTGCCAGCTGTGACTTTCAAGAGACCCAGTACTTC. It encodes CASCDFQETQYF.

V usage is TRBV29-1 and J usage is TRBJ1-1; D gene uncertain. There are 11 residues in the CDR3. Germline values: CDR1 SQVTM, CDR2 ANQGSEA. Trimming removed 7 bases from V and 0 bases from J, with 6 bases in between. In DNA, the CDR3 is TGCAGCGGGGCGGTGAACACTGAAGCTTTCTTT. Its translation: CSGAVNTEAFF.

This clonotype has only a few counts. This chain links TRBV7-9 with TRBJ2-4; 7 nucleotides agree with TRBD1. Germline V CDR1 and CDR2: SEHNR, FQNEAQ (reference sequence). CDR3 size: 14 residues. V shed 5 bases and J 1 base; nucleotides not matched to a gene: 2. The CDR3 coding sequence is TGTGCCAGCAGCCCACAGGGGGCCAAAAACATTCAGTACTTC. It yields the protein CASSPQGAKNIQYF. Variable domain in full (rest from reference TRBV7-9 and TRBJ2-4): DTGVSQNPRHKITKRGQNVTFRCDPISEHNRLYWYRQTLGQGPEFLTYFQNEAQLEKSRLLSDRFSAERPKGSFSTLEIQRTEQGDSAMYLCASSPQGAKNIQYFGAGTRLSVL.